The 15 T cell receptor beta chains reported below all come from one sample, sequenced in a study of blood T cell repertoires in COVID-19. Clones were read by immunoSEQ multiplex PCR, and TCRdb kept only the in-frame ones, dropping some. The sample holds under 250,000 clones, 83% seen once. Material: PBMCs or T cells enriched from blood (not recorded which). These receptors all stem from a woman aged 40 to 49 who had been exposed to COVID-19.

The V and J genes are TRBV9 and TRBJ2-5; a possible D gene is TRBD2 (6 bases). Germline CDR1 is SGDLS and CDR2 is YYNGEE. This CDR3 is 15 amino acids long. The germline V and J ends were trimmed by 4 bases and 1 base, with 14 bases remaining between them. The CDR3, as DNA: TGTGCCAGCAGCCCCGAGGGCGGGGCCCAAGAGACCCAGTACTTC. Its translation: CASSPEGGAQETQYF.

V usage is TRBV19 and J usage is TRBJ2-7; the D gene is possibly TRBD2 (6 bases). The CDR3 is 14 residues long. In germline, CDR1 is LNHDA, CDR2 SQIVND (reference sequence). Trimming left V 0 bases short and J 2 bases short, with 8 bases between. DNA for the CDR3: TGTGCCAGTAGTATAGAGCGGGGTCCCTACGAGCAGTACTTC. It is translated as CASSIERGPYEQYF.

The V and J genes are TRBV7-8 and TRBJ2-1, with 8 nucleotides matching TRBD2. The germline V gene has CDR1 SGHVS and CDR2 FQNEAQ. J lost 9 bases, V lost 4 bases, and 8 bases had no gene match. The CDR3 sequence is 14 residues long. DNA of the CDR3: TGTGCCAGCAGCTCCTTCCGGGGGGGCAGTGAGCAGTTCTTC. Translating gives CASSSFRGGSEQFF.

The rearrangement uses TRBV30 and TRBJ2-3, with 10 bases lining up with TRBD2. CDR1 is GTSNPN, CDR2 SVGIG, per germline (reference sequence). V shed 2 bases and J 2 bases; nucleotides not matched to a gene: 4. CDR3 size: 15 residues. The CDR3 spells CAWSLAGDSTDTQYF. The CDR3 nucleotides read TGTGCCTGGAGTCTAGCGGGGGACTCCACAGATACGCAGTATTTT.

The chain employs TRBV10-3 and TRBJ1-4, with TRBD1 identical over 8 bases. V lost 10 bases and J lost 5; bases outside the gene matches: 6. The CDR3 contains 13 residues. Per germline, CDR1 ENHRY and CDR2 SYGVKD. CDR3 region: CATHNRGNEKLFF. CDR3 nucleotides: TGTGCCACCCACAACAGGGGGAATGAAAAACTGTTTTTT.

The chain carries TRBV4-3 and TRBJ2-7, with TRBD1 as a possible D gene (5 bases). Germline V gives CDR1 LGHNA, CDR2 YSLEER. The length of the CDR3 is 15 residues. V lost 4 bases, J lost 3 bases, and 16 bases lay in between. CDR3: CASSPSRVGHYEQYF. CDR3 sequence (DNA): TGCGCCAGCAGCCCTTCCAGGGTTGGCCACTACGAGCAGTACTTC.

The CDR3 bases are TGTGCCAGCAGCAAAGTACGAGGTCCGGGGTCACCCCTCCACTTT. Its protein product is CASSKVRGPGSPLHF. This chain links TRBV21-1 with TRBJ1-6. TRBV21-1 is described as a pseudogene. This CDR3 region has 15 residues.

This chain links TRBV7-2 with TRBJ1-2; D ambiguous. The CDR3 covers 14 residues. CDR1 is SGHTA, CDR2 FQGNSA, per germline. V was clipped by 4 bases and J by 7 bases, with 16 bases between them. The CDR3 sequence: CASSSPGKLGGYTF. The CDR3 nucleotides read TGTGCCAGCAGCTCCCCGGGGAAGTTGGGTGGCTACACCTTC. The variable domain in full, completed from reference TRBV7-2 and TRBJ1-2, reads GAGVSQSPSNKVTEKGKDVELRCDPISGHTALYWYRQSLGQGLEFLIYFQGNSAPDKSGLPSDRFSAERTGGSVSTLTIQRTQQEDSAVYLCASSSPGKLGGYTFGSGTRLTVV.

The chain has TRBV5-4 and TRBJ1-1, with 9 bases lining up with TRBD1. V gave up 4 bases and J gave up 1 base; unmatched junction bases: 5. The length of the CDR3 is 15 residues. Germline V CDR1 and CDR2: SGHNT, YYREEE (reference sequence). The CDR3 here is CASSAPGQGNTEAFF. The CDR3 DNA sequence: TGTGCCAGCAGCGCTCCGGGACAGGGGAACACTGAAGCTTTCTTT.

The chain uses TRBV6-5 and TRBJ2-3; possible D gene TRBD2, 5 bases. CDR1 is MNHEY, CDR2 SVGAGI, per germline. CDR3 length: 16 amino acids. V lost 0 bases, J lost 4 bases, and 14 bases lay in between. In DNA form, the CDR3 reads TGTGCCAGCAGTTACTCGAATCTGGAGGATGCAGATACGCAGTATTTT. It translates to CASSYSNLEDADTQYF.

V and J are TRBV7-8 and TRBJ1-3, with D hard to call. CDR3 length: 14 amino acids. The ends were cut back, 5 bases at V and 4 bases at J, with 12 bases in the middle. Germline V gene sequence: CDR1 SGHVS, CDR2 FQNEAQ. This CDR3 reads CASSHPGLGNTIYF. DNA of the CDR3: TGTGCCAGCAGCCATCCCGGGTTAGGAAACACCATATATTTT.

The chain joins TRBV27 to TRBJ1-5, with TRBD1 identical over 7 bases. The CDR3 consists of 15 residues. V was clipped by 6 bases and J by 0 bases; unmatched bases: 5. The germline gives CDR1 MNHEY, CDR2 SMNVEV (reference sequence). CDR3 in DNA: TGTGCCAGCAGGGAGGGACAGATTAGCAATCAGCCCCAGCATTTT. Encoded protein: CASREGQISNQPQHF.

This sequence joins TRBV4-3 and TRBJ2-1, with D possibly TRBD2 on 6 matching bases. From germline, CDR1 is LGHNA and CDR2 YSLEER. V lost 0 bases to trimming and J lost 10 bases, with 22 bases between them. The CDR3 sequence is 17 residues long. CDR3: CASSQDLPGTGREEQFF. The DNA of the CDR3 is TGCGCCAGCAGCCAAGATTTGCCCGGGACGGGACGGGAGGAGCAGTTCTTC.

V is TRBV24-1 and J is TRBJ2-3; 15 bases are a match to TRBD2. CDR3 size: 17 residues. From germline, CDR1 is KGHDR and CDR2 SFDVKD. J was trimmed by 6 bases and V by 0 bases; bases with no gene match: 3. This CDR3 is CATSDLGLAGGLDTQYF. CDR3 in DNA: TGTGCCACCAGTGATTTGGGACTAGCGGGGGGGCTGGATACGCAGTATTTT.

The chain combines TRBV28 with TRBJ2-7; possible D gene TRBD2, 6 bases. The CDR3 totals 17 residues. Trimming shortened V by 2 bases and J by 3 bases, and 20 bases separated the two germline ends. CDR1 is MDHEN and CDR2 is SYDVKM in the germline V gene. The CDR3 DNA follows: TGTGCCAGCAGTTTAGATTCCGGGTGGGGACTTAACTACGAGCAGTACTTC. This encodes CASSLDSGWGLNYEQYF.